Below, 24 T cell receptor beta chains from the same sample are listed, as sequenced in a study of cytomegalovirus exposure and HLA in healthy donors. 13 Jbeta primers and 60 Vbeta primers were used for the PCR. TCRdb's table, derived via immunoSEQ multiplex PCR, lists solely in-frame clones and lacks some. This table has 150,000 to 200,000 clones, roughly 79% appearing once. Sequencing was carried out using PBMCs. The receptors derive from a woman between 18 and 30 years old in good health and CMV-seropositive.

This chain connects TRBV29-1 to TRBJ2-5; unclear D gene. The CDR3 is 11 amino acids. Germline CDR1 SQVTM, CDR2 ANQGSEA. V lost 3 bases and J 2 bases, leaving 4 bases between the germline ends. The CDR3 bases are TGCAGCGTTGACCCGCAAGAGACCCAGTACTTC. Its protein is CSVDPQETQYF.

The J gene is TRBJ2-7, the V gene TRBV5-6; the D gene is possibly TRBD1 (6 bases). The germline V gene has CDR1 SGHDT and CDR2 YYEEEE. The CDR3 length is 16 residues. V lost 4 bases and J 5 bases, leaving 22 bases between the germline ends. CDR3 in DNA: TGTGCCAGCAGCGATCCCCGGACAGAGGGTGTTCACGAGCAGTACTTC. Its translation is CASSDPRTEGVHEQYF.

V usage is TRBV28 and J usage is TRBJ1-1; no firm D call. Germline V gene data show CDR1 as MDHEN and CDR2 as SYDVKM. The CDR3 contains 14 residues. Deletions cut 3 bases from V and 4 bases from J, with 12 bases between. The CDR3 reads CASSFGPGVTEAFF. The DNA of the CDR3 is TGTGCCAGCAGTTTTGGGCCTGGTGTCACTGAAGCTTTCTTT.

The chain is built from TRBV6-1 and TRBJ2-5, with 9 bases matching TRBD1. The germline CDR1 and CDR2 sequences are MNHNS and SASEGT. The length of the CDR3 is 14 residues. V dropped 7 bases and J dropped 0; count of bases not matched to a gene: 3. In nucleotides, the CDR3 is TGTGCCAGCATACGGGACAGGGACCAAGAGACCCAGTACTTC. It translates to CASIRDRDQETQYF.

The genes are TRBV7-3 and TRBJ1-5; D remains unclear. With 1 base removed from V and 0 bases from J, the gap between germline ends came to 13 bases. This CDR3 is 17 amino acids long. The V gene's germline CDR1 is SGHTA and CDR2 FQGTGA. Here the CDR3 reads CASSLNSVGDSNQPQHF. The CDR3 nucleotides read TGTGCCAGCAGCTTAAACAGTGTGGGCGATAGCAATCAGCCCCAGCATTTT.

The CDR3 coding sequence is TGTGCCAGCGGGGGCAGGATGGACACTGAAGCTTTCTTT. It yields the protein CASGGRMDTEAFF. This sequence joins TRBV2 and TRBJ1-1; a weak D match, TRBD1 (6 bases). This CDR3 is built from 13 residues. Trimming stripped 8 bases from V and 3 bases from J, with 13 bases between. CDR1 is SNHLY, CDR2 FYNNEI, per germline.

This sequence joins TRBV6-5 and TRBJ1-1, with D possibly being TRBD1 (6 bases). Germline assignment: CDR1 MNHEY and CDR2 SVGAGI. V gave up 7 bases and J gave up 5 bases, with 17 bases separating them. The CDR3 consists of 14 residues. The CDR3 here is CASINRAATTEAFF. The CDR3, as DNA: TGTGCCAGCATCAACAGGGCTGCTACAACTGAAGCTTTCTTT.

This chain links TRBV10-3 with TRBJ1-1; the D gene is possibly TRBD1 (6 bases). The germline V and J ends were trimmed by 5 bases and 11 bases, with 12 bases remaining between them. CDR3 length: 11 residues. Germline V gives CDR1 ENHRY, CDR2 SYGVKD. The CDR3 region has the DNA TGTGCCATCAGTTCCGGGACACGGGCTTTCTTT. Translation: CAISSGTRAFF.

The genes are TRBV15 and TRBJ1-1, with D hard to call. CDR3 length: 15 residues. Trimming shortened V by 1 base and J by 0 bases, and 9 bases separated the two germline ends. Germline V gives CDR1 LNHNV, CDR2 YYDKDF (reference sequence). CDR3 sequence: CATSRVVLLNTEAFF. The CDR3 DNA sequence: TGTGCCACCAGCAGAGTCGTTCTCTTGAACACTGAAGCTTTCTTT.

V and J are TRBV18 and TRBJ2-2, with D possibly matching TRBD1 (6 bases). Trimming removed 5 bases at V and 0 bases at J, with 13 bases between. Per germline, CDR1 KGHSH and CDR2 LQKENI. The CDR3 covers 16 residues. The CDR3 nucleotides are TGTGCCAGCTCAGAGGACAGCTCCGCGAACACCGGGGAGCTGTTTTTT. This gives the protein CASSEDSSANTGELFF.

The chain is built from TRBV19 and TRBJ1-4, with D unresolved. The length of the CDR3 is 10 residues. Germline V gives CDR1 LNHDA, CDR2 SQIVND (reference sequence). The V end lost 10 bases, the J end lost 7 bases, and 7 bases lay between the germline ends. CDR3 loop: CAIRGEKLFF. CDR3 coding DNA: TGTGCCATCCGAGGTGAAAAACTGTTTTTT.

The chain recombines TRBV5-1 with TRBJ1-2, with TRBD1 identical over 8 bases. Per germline, CDR1 SGHRS and CDR2 YFSETQ. There are 15 residues in the CDR3. The J segment lost 6 bases and the V segment lost 4 bases, leaving 11 bases of the junction unmatched. CDR3 coding DNA: TGCGCCAGCAGCCACTGGGACAGGTCGGGGAATGGCTACACCTTC. It encodes CASSHWDRSGNGYTF.

The V call is TRBV13, the J call TRBJ2-1, with 15 bases that match TRBD2. Germline assignment: CDR1 PRHDT and CDR2 FYEKMQ (reference sequence). V trimming: 5 bases; J trimming: 8 bases; junction bases outside the gene matches: 10. The CDR3 covers 17 residues. As DNA, the CDR3 is TGTGCCAGCAGCCCCCGAGGACTAGCGGGGGGGCCGGATGAGCAGTTCTTC. This gives the protein CASSPRGLAGGPDEQFF.

V usage is TRBV9 and J usage is TRBJ1-3; D is possibly TRBD1 (5 bases). Germline V gene sequence: CDR1 SGDLS, CDR2 YYNGEE. CDR3 length: 16 residues. V was shortened by 6 bases and J by 0 bases, with 16 bases between the two germline ends. The DNA for the CDR3 is TGTGCCAGCAACCTCGGTGGGGGGAACTCTGGAAACACCATATATTTT. It yields the protein CASNLGGGNSGNTIYF.

The V call is TRBV7-9, the J call TRBJ1-1; weak D call: TRBD1 (6 bases). This CDR3 is 14 amino acids long. The V and J ends lost 3 bases and 1 base respectively, with 9 bases between them. Germline V lookup: CDR1 SEHNR, CDR2 FQNEAQ (reference sequence). The CDR3 protein is CASSFQGWNTEAFF. For the CDR3, the DNA is TGTGCCAGCAGCTTTCAGGGGTGGAACACTGAAGCTTTCTTT.

The rearrangement uses TRBV6-6 and TRBJ1-6; D gene uncertain. This CDR3 comprises 15 residues. CDR1 and CDR2 from the germline V gene are MNHNY and SVGAGI (reference sequence). The germline V and J ends were trimmed by 2 bases and 10 bases, with 15 bases remaining between them. CDR3 sequence reads: CASSYRAGFGSPLHF. CDR3 in DNA: TGTGCCAGCAGTTACCGGGCGGGGTTTGGCTCACCCCTCCACTTT.

The CDR3 DNA reads as TGTGCCAGCAGGGAGGGTATGGAGCAGTTCTTC. It is translated as CASREGMEQFF. The rearrangement joins TRBV6-1 to TRBJ2-1; weak D call: TRBD2 (6 bases). The CDR3 has 11 residues. The V gene's germline CDR1 is MNHNS and CDR2 SASEGT. V shed 6 bases and J shed 10 bases, with 10 bases lying between them.

In its sample, this clone was seen once. This rearrangement joins TRBV4-3 to TRBJ1-2; TRBD1 agrees at 7 bases. This CDR3 has 16 amino acids. Trimming cost V 1 base and J 0 bases; bases outside gene matches: 5. Germline CDR1 LGHNA, CDR2 YSLEER. The CDR3 reads CASSQGSTGANYGYTF. The CDR3 DNA follows: TGCGCCAGCAGCCAAGGCAGTACAGGGGCTAACTATGGCTACACCTTC.

The V gene is TRBV29-1, the J gene TRBJ1-4, with TRBD1 as a possible D gene (5 bases). The CDR3 sequence is 16 residues long. Germline loops: CDR1 SQVTM, CDR2 ANQGSEA. Trimming removed 7 bases from V and 8 bases from J, with 26 bases in between. The CDR3 DNA sequence: TGCAGCGCTGAGGGACTTAGGGACTCCGTCGGGGAAAAACTGTTTTTT. It yields the protein CSAEGLRDSVGEKLFF.

The chain joins TRBV7-9 to TRBJ2-3, with D perhaps TRBD2 (6 bases). CDR1 is SEHNR and CDR2 is FQNEAQ in the germline V gene (reference sequence). V dropped 2 bases and J dropped 0 bases, with 9 bases sitting between them. The CDR3 is 15 residues long. CDR3 amino acids: CASSLSGDSTDTQYF. In DNA form, the CDR3 reads TGTGCCAGCAGCTTATCGGGGGATAGCACAGATACGCAGTATTTT.

This clone has a single count. The V call is TRBV2, the J call TRBJ1-6, with TRBD1 identical over 8 bases. Germline CDR1 reads SNHLY; CDR2 reads FYNNEI. V was clipped by 5 bases and J by 4 bases; unmatched bases: 4. The CDR3 loop spans 15 amino acids. The CDR3 nucleotides are TGTGCCAGCAGTACCGGGACAGGTTATAATTCACCCCTCCACTTT. The encoded protein is CASSTGTGYNSPLHF.

J is TRBJ1-2 and V is TRBV28; D gene unclear. Germline assignment: CDR1 MDHEN and CDR2 SYDVKM. Trimming took off 5 bases at V and 2 bases at J, with 12 bases between the two ends. The CDR3 has 14 residues. This chain's CDR3 is CASSPAARNYGYTF. In DNA, the CDR3 is TGTGCCAGCAGTCCCGCGGCACGGAACTATGGCTACACCTTC.

J is TRBJ1-4 and V is TRBV4-1; 10 bases are shared with TRBD1. With V trimmed by 1 base and J by 8 bases, 4 bases remained unmatched. Per the germline V gene, CDR1 is MGHRA and CDR2 is YSYEKL. This CDR3 has 15 amino acids. The CDR3 nucleotides read TGCGCCAGCAGCCAAGTTGGGACAGGGGAAGAAAAACTGTTTTTT. The encoded protein is CASSQVGTGEEKLFF.

This rearrangement joins TRBV4-2 to TRBJ2-1; TRBD2 aligns across 9 bases. CDR1 and CDR2 (germline): LGHNA, YNFKEQ. With V trimmed by 2 bases and J by 3 bases, 5 bases remained unmatched. The CDR3 spans 16 residues. CDR3 in DNA: TGTGCCAGCAGCCAACCCGCGGGGGGGCTCTACAATGAGCAGTTCTTC. It is translated as CASSQPAGGLYNEQFF.